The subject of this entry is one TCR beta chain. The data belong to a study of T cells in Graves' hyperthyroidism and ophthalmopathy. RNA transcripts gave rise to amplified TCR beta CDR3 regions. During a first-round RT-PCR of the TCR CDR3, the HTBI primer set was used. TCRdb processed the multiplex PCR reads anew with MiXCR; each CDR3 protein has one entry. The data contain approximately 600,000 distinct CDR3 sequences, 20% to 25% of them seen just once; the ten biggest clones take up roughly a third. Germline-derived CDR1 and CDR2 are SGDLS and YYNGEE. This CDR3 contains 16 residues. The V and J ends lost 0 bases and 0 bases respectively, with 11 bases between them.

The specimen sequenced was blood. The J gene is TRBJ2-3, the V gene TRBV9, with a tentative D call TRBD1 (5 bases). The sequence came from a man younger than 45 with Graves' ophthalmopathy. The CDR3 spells CASSVDSGRSTDTQYF. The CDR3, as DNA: TGTGCCAGCAGCGTAGATTCAGGGCGTAGCACAGATACGCAGTATTTT.